This TCR beta chain originates from a study of OX40 agonist ivuxolimab in advanced cancers. Study-wide context: Treatment received earlier with anti-PD-1, anti-PD-L1 or anti-CTLA-4 agents was allowed, and roughly 40% had some. Study-level points and caveats: The study observed clonal expansion of CD4+ and CD8+ blood T cells by week 6 at 0.1 to 3.0 mg/kg.

To note about this clone: Antigen unknown.

The repertoire was sequenced with immunoSEQ multiplex PCR; TCRdb's copy has only in-frame clones and lacks some. The table includes roughly 76,000 clones, approximately 90% detected once. Germline CDR1 and CDR2: SEHNR and FQNEAQ (reference sequence). V was cut by 4 bases and J by 7 bases, with 2 bases left in between. CDR3 length equals 10 residues. The source of this sequence is an adult with an advanced solid tumor such as melanoma, head and neck, liver or kidney cancer. The specimen comprised CD4+ or CD8+ T cells sorted from blood, sampled in a trial of the OX40 agonist ivuxolimab. The V gene is TRBV7-9, the J gene TRBJ2-1; D is unresolved. CDR3: CASSYNEQFF. CDR3 DNA sequence: TGTGCCAGCAGCTATAATGAGCAGTTCTTC.